This T cell receptor beta chain was documented in a study of cytomegalovirus exposure and HLA in healthy donors. General study findings and limits: Differences between HLA loci emerged in a later analysis of TCR association rates, with DRB1 most and HLA-C fewest.

In the PCR, 60 Vbeta and 13 Jbeta primers were used. Sequencing was performed with immunoSEQ multiplex PCR; in TCRdb, only in-frame clones are kept and a portion is missing. The repertoire holds roughly 150,000 clones, roughly four fifths seen once, with around 4.1% in the top ten. Germline loops: CDR1 MDHEN, CDR2 SYDVKM. The CDR3 extends over 16 amino acids. V was pared by 2 bases and J by 6 bases, with 12 bases of the junction left unmatched. Note on this clone: Its target is unknown.

This chain links TRBV28 with TRBJ2-7; 8 nucleotides align to TRBD2. This TCR was recovered from a middle-aged man in good health and CMV-seropositive. The specimen was PBMCs. DNA for the CDR3: TGTGCCAGCAGTTTAGTGCTGAGCGGGAGTTCGAGCGAGCAGTACTTC. Its protein is CASSLVLSGSSSEQYF.